The 2 T cell receptor beta chains reported below all come from one sample, sequenced in a study of blood T cell repertoires in COVID-19. Sequenced by immunoSEQ multiplex PCR; TCRdb stores in-frame clones only, minus some. Altogether just over 90,000 clones are present, approximately 87% being singletons, with the ten largest covering roughly 1.5%. Sequences were obtained from peripheral blood. Receptors originate from a human donor with active COVID-19. The donor label of this sample is uncertain.

This chain links TRBV7-8 with TRBJ2-1, with 12 nucleotides matching TRBD2. Germline V CDR1 and CDR2: SGHVS, FQNEAQ. Trimming removed 5 bases from V and 7 bases from J; junction bases left unmatched: 15. There are 18 residues in the CDR3. CDR3 region: CASSEMTLAGGLLNEQFF. Here the CDR3 DNA reads TGTGCCAGCAGCGAAATGACGCTAGCGGGGGGGCTCTTGAATGAGCAGTTCTTC.

This clone was recorded once. The chain uses TRBV9 and TRBJ2-7, with TRBD1 as a possible D gene (6 bases). Germline CDR1 SGDLS, CDR2 YYNGEE. Deletions cut 0 bases from V and 3 bases from J, with 13 bases between. CDR3 length equals 15 residues. In DNA form, the CDR3 reads TGTGCCAGCAGCGTAGGCACAGGGCCTATCTACGAGCAGTACTTC. It specifies CASSVGTGPIYEQYF.